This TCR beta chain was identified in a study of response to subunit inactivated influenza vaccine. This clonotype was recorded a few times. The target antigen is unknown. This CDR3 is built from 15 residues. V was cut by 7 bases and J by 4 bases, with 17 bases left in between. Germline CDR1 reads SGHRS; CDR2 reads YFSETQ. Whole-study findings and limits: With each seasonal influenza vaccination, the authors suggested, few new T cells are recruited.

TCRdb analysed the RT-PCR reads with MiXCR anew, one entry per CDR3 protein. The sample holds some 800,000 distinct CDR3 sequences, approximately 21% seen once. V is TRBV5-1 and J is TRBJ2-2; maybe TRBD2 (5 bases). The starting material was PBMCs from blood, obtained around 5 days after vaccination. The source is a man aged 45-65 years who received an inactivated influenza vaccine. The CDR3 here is CASLGAGGGTGELFF. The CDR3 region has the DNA TGCGCCAGCCTGGGAGCCGGAGGTGGCACCGGGGAGCTGTTTTTT.